This T cell receptor (beta chain) was obtained from a study of T-cell memory formation after mild COVID-19. Constant-segment primers served in 5'RACE that generated TCR alpha and TCR beta cDNA libraries bearing sample barcodes and UMIs. MiXCR was run by TCRdb on the 5' RACE reads, yielding one entry per CDR3 protein. The table lists about 100,000 distinct CDR3 sequences, 15% to 20% of them singletons. This clonotype was observed a handful of times. The V end was cut by 2 bases, the J end by 1 base, with 9 bases between. Looked up from germline, CDR1 is SGHRS and CDR2 is YFSETQ. This CDR3 is 14 amino acids long.

Sequencing was performed on PBMCs or a T cell subset sorted from them (not recorded which). V gene TRBV5-1 combines with J gene TRBJ1-1, with D maybe TRBD1 (5 bases). This TCR came from a man younger than 35 who had mild COVID-19 (a few samples of this study predate the infection). Cell type and time point are not known. This chain's CDR3 is CASSFARGNTEAFF. DNA of the CDR3: TGCGCCAGCAGCTTTGCGAGGGGGAACACTGAAGCTTTCTTT.